These 26 T cell receptor beta chains originate from one sample sequenced in a study of tumor-infiltrating lymphocytes in primary liver carcinoma (dated 2017 in TCRdb). TRIzol reagent was used to extract blood RNA from unsorted whole blood, while the DNeasy Blood & Tissue kit provided the germline DNA. Sequencing used an Illumina HiSeq 2500. Starting from 500 to 650 ng total RNA, TCRbeta-specific cDNA was produced by reverse transcription with a constant-region primer and ProtoScript II reverse transcriptase. Construction of the TCRbeta libraries relied on three nested rounds of multiplex PCR, following a slightly modified ARM-PCR procedure. Multiplex TRBV1-TRBV30 forward primers and a Cbeta reverse primer were used in the first two PCR rounds, each of which was run for approximately 9 cycles. TCRdb reran the public reads through fastp at Q25 and MiXCR, keeping productive beta chains. Here each entry gathers all rows of one CDR3 protein and keeps the most common genes and DNA. The sample table records about 310,000 distinct CDR3 sequences; nearly 60% of these occur just once. Of the sample, over 15% is held by the ten largest clones.

Sequencing was performed on peripheral blood. Receptors originate from a woman younger than 45 with primary liver carcinoma and hepatitis B virus infection.

Points on this clonotype: This may stem from a read error, because a much larger clone lies one nucleotide away. This chain connects TRBV12-3 or TRBV12-4 to TRBJ2-5, with TRBD1 matching 9 bases. V lost 5 bases to trimming and J lost 3 bases; unmatched junction nucleotides: 7. The CDR3 runs 15 residues. The CDR3 bases are TGTGCCAGCAGTCCCAGGACAGGGGACGAAGAGACCCAGTACTTC. Translation: CASSPRTGDEETQYF.

Notes on this clonotype: A much larger clone lies a single base off, so this may be a read error. The rearrangement uses TRBV7-9 and TRBJ2-1; 7 bases agree with TRBD1. This CDR3 region has 17 residues. Germline lookup yields CDR1 SEHNR and CDR2 FQNEAQ (reference sequence). The CDR3 sequence: CAISPRVRQGSRNEQFF. Here the CDR3 DNA reads TGTGCCATCAGCCCAAGGGTCCGACAGGGATCGCGGAATGAGCAGTTCTTC.

This clonotype was counted at least ten times. This chain uses TRBV4-2 with TRBJ2-5; D not certain. The CDR3 is 15 residues long. CDR1 is LGHNA and CDR2 is YNFKEQ in the germline V gene. V was cut by 0 bases and J by 5 bases, with 13 bases left in between. The CDR3 nucleotides read TGTGCCAGCAGCCAAGATTGGGCACCTCGGGAGACCCAGTACTTC. Protein product: CASSQDWAPRETQYF.

Concerning this clonotype: It may be a read error: a sequence one base away is much more abundant. V is TRBV5-6 and J is TRBJ1-6; D perhaps matches TRBD1 (5 bases). CDR3 length equals 16 residues. Germline lookup yields CDR1 SGHDT and CDR2 YYEEEE. CDR3: CASGLGLRGANSPLHF. The CDR3 DNA follows: TGTGCCAGCGGCTTGGGGCTCCGCGGAGCGAATTCACCCCTCCACTTT. Full variable domain (outside the CDR3, taken from reference TRBV5-6 and TRBJ1-6): DAGVTQSPTHLIKTRGQQVTLRCSPKSGHDTVSWYQQALGQGPQFIFQYYEEEERQRGNFPDRFSGHQFPNYSSELNVNALLLGDSALYLCASGLGLRGANSPLHFGNGTRLTVT.

The sample holds many counts of this clonotype. The rearrangement uses TRBV6-5 and TRBJ1-1; D is ambiguous. The CDR3 sequence is 15 residues long. Germline loops: CDR1 MNHEY, CDR2 SVGAGI. Trimming removed 4 bases at V and 0 bases at J, with 12 bases between. CDR3 amino acids: CASSSLGILNTEAFF. Written as DNA, the CDR3 is TGTGCCAGCAGTTCCCTCGGGATATTGAACACTGAAGCTTTCTTT.

On this clonotype: An end of the junction does not agree with germline; a read error may underlie this. The genes are TRBV29-1 and TRBJ1-2; TRBD1 agrees at 12 bases. There are 15 residues in the CDR3. The germline CDR1 and CDR2 sequences are SQVTM and ANQGSEA. CDR3 sequence: CSVEQGGQGANGYAF. The CDR3, as DNA: TGCAGCGTTGAGCAAGGGGGACAGGGGGCAAATGGCTACGCCTTC.

At least ten counts were recorded for this clonotype. The rearrangement links TRBV12-3 or TRBV12-4 to TRBJ2-4, with D uncertain. The ends were cut back, 3 bases at V and 12 bases at J, with 12 bases in the middle. The CDR3 is 12 residues long. CDR3 sequence (DNA): TGTGCCAGCAGTTTGGCCGGTCCGTATCAGTACTTC. Encoded protein: CASSLAGPYQYF.

As regards this clonotype: A much larger clone differs from this one at a single base, so this may be a read error. This chain links TRBV12-3 or TRBV12-4 with TRBJ1-5; 10 nucleotides match TRBD1. Germline trimming cut 5 bases from V and 7 bases from J; bases unmatched to any gene: 2. There are 13 residues in the CDR3. The CDR3 nucleotides read TGTGCCAGCAGTGCGGACAGGGGGCAGCCCCAGCATTTT. Its protein product is CASSADRGQPQHF.

With respect to this clonotype: The junction does not match germline at one end; this may be a read error. The chain has TRBV4-1 and TRBJ2-7; 10 positions agree with TRBD1. Germline V lookup: CDR1 MGHRA, CDR2 YSYEKL. There are 17 residues in the CDR3. This CDR3 is CAGSQDGTGQGSHEQYF. CDR3 nucleotides: TGCGCCGGCAGCCAAGACGGTACGGGACAGGGGTCCCACGAGCAGTACTTC.

This clonotype was seen a single time. A junction boundary mismatches the germline segment, possibly from a read error. V usage is TRBV11-2 and J usage is TRBJ2-3; D call uncertain. The CDR3 covers 15 residues. Germline lookup yields CDR1 SGHAT and CDR2 FQNNGV. CDR3 bases: TGTGCCAGCAGTTTAGATATGCGAGGCACAGATGCGCAGTATTTT. Protein product: CASSLDMRGTDAQYF.

Of note for this clonotype: One end of the junction fails to match germline, which may point to a read error. The rearrangement uses TRBV6-6 and TRBJ1-5; no clear D. Per germline, CDR1 MNHNY and CDR2 SVGAGI (reference sequence). The CDR3 is 16 amino acids. CDR3: CAGSSQTYSSNQPQHF. The CDR3 DNA reads TGTGCCGGCAGCTCCCAAACCTACAGTAGCAATCAGCCCCAGCATTTT.

The CDR3 sequence: CASITTYSSYNEQFF. DNA of the CDR3: TGTGCCAGCATAACGACTTATTCCTCCTACAATGAGCAGTTCTTC. The chain recombines TRBV6-1 with TRBJ2-1; no clear D gene. Trimming shortened V by 7 bases and J by 0 bases, and 13 bases separated the two germline ends. From germline, CDR1 is MNHNS and CDR2 SASEGT. This CDR3 comprises 15 residues.

Notes on this clonotype: A much larger clone differs from this one at a single base, so this may be a read error. This chain connects TRBV6-2 or TRBV6-3 to TRBJ2-7; 12 bases fit TRBD2. Germline CDR1 MNHEY, CDR2 SVGEGT. The CDR3 extends over 14 amino acids. CDR3 protein: CASSTGTSGYEHYF. The CDR3 DNA is TGTGCCAGCAGCACCGGGACTAGCGGGTACGAGCATTACTTC.

Details on this clonotype: An end of the junction does not agree with germline; a read error may underlie this. The genes are TRBV12-3 or TRBV12-4 and TRBJ2-3; 10 bases map to TRBD2. The CDR3 loop spans 15 amino acids. The CDR3 here is CVSSQPGTSDDTQYF. The CDR3 DNA reads as TGTGTCAGCAGTCAACCCGGGACTAGCGATGATACGCAGTATTTC.

A single count supports this clonotype. The chain is built from TRBV5-1 and TRBJ2-1; no clear D. In germline, CDR1 is SGHRS, CDR2 YFSETQ. The CDR3 runs to 15 residues. Trimming shortened V by 0 bases and J by 7 bases, and 14 bases separated the two germline ends. The CDR3 reads CASSLGTASGNEQFF. DNA of the CDR3: TGCGCCAGCAGCTTGGGTACAGCGAGTGGGAATGAGCAGTTCTTC.

V usage is TRBV12-3 or TRBV12-4 and J usage is TRBJ1-2; the D is unclear. The ends were cut back, 3 bases at V and 7 bases at J, with 15 bases in the middle. The CDR3 sequence is 14 residues long. The CDR3 DNA reads as TGTGCCAGCAGTTTTGCCGGTTGGAACCTTGGCTACACCTTC. Its translation is CASSFAGWNLGYTF.

Points on this clonotype: A read error may account for a junction end that differs from germline. The V gene is TRBV12-3 or TRBV12-4, the J gene TRBJ1-6; the D gene is possibly TRBD1 (5 bases). The CDR3 is 14 amino acids. The CDR3 bases are TGTGCCGGCAGTCCTACGTGGGACCTTTCACCCCTCCACTTT. Protein sequence: CAGSPTWDLSPLHF.

V gene TRBV4-3 combines with J gene TRBJ2-7, with unresolved D. The CDR3 loop spans 17 amino acids. Germline V gene sequence: CDR1 LGHNA, CDR2 YSLEER. The V gene lost 1 base and the J gene lost 2 bases, with 18 bases spanning the gap. The CDR3 reads CASSQGPAASPPYEQYF. The CDR3 nucleotides read TGCGCCAGCAGCCAAGGGCCCGCCGCAAGTCCTCCCTACGAGCAGTACTTC.

This clonotype showed up just a few times. V gene TRBV6-6 combines with J gene TRBJ2-7; TRBD2 agrees at 12 bases. Germline assignment: CDR1 MNHNY and CDR2 SVGAGI (reference sequence). Unmatched junction bases numbered 9, after V lost 0 bases and J lost 0 bases. The CDR3 totals 19 residues. Here the CDR3 reads CASSYSGLAGGFNSYEQYF. The DNA of the CDR3 is TGTGCCAGCAGTTACTCGGGGCTAGCGGGAGGGTTTAACTCCTACGAGCAGTACTTC.

A note on this clonotype: This may stem from a read error, because a much larger clone lies one nucleotide away. The chain has TRBV11-3 and TRBJ2-3; TRBD2 is a possible D gene (6 bases). V was cut by 5 bases and J by 0 bases, with 24 bases left in between. This CDR3 is 19 amino acids long. Germline assignment: CDR1 SGHNT and CDR2 YENEEA. CDR3 coding DNA: TGTGCCAGCAGCGCCGGAAGACGGGAGTTCGACCTAAGCACAGATACGCAGTATTTT. Translation gives CASSAGRREFDLSTDTQYF. The variable domain in full, completed from reference TRBV11-3 and TRBJ2-3, reads EAGVVQSPRYKIIEKKQPVAFWCNPISGHNTLYWYLQNLGQGPELLIRYENEEAVDDSQLPKDRFSAERLKGVDSTLKIQPAELGDSAVYLCASSAGRREFDLSTDTQYFGPGTRLTVL.

There are a few counts of this clonotype. The V gene is TRBV6-2 or TRBV6-3, the J gene TRBJ2-3, with a tentative D call TRBD2 (6 bases). CDR3 length equals 18 residues. The V end was cut by 4 bases, the J end by 2 bases, with 22 bases between. The germline V gene has CDR1 MNHEY and CDR2 SVGEGT. CDR3 amino acids: CASSFPRGGVHYTDTQYF. The CDR3 DNA sequence: TGTGCCAGCAGTTTCCCCCGGGGAGGCGTACACTACACAGATACGCAGTATTTT.

The chain uses TRBV28 and TRBJ1-2; weak D call: TRBD1 (5 bases). The CDR3 spans 12 residues. Germline CDR1 and CDR2: MDHEN and SYDVKM. V was pared by 6 bases and J by 7 bases, with 12 bases between. The CDR3: CASRGEFGGYTF. The CDR3 DNA follows: TGTGCCAGCAGGGGGGAATTCGGTGGCTACACCTTC.

This clonotype was observed a few times. This sequence joins TRBV2 and TRBJ2-4; no firm D call. The germline V gene has CDR1 SNHLY and CDR2 FYNNEI. The CDR3 sequence is 14 residues long. Trimming took off 3 bases at V and 5 bases at J, with 11 bases between the two ends. CDR3: CASSELGLENIQYF. The CDR3 bases are TGTGCCAGCAGTGAGCTAGGGCTCGAAAACATTCAGTACTTC.

The genes are TRBV29-1 and TRBJ1-2; a weak D match, TRBD1 (6 bases). V was clipped by 2 bases and J by 3 bases, with 13 bases between them. Germline V gene data show CDR1 as SQVTM and CDR2 as ANQGSEA. This CDR3 is built from 14 residues. For the CDR3, the DNA is TGCAGCGTTGAATTGGGGGGGCTCTACTATGGCTACACCTTC. Protein sequence: CSVELGGLYYGYTF.

In regard to this clonotype: A clone one base away is much larger, so this may be a read error. This chain joins TRBV29-1 and TRBJ1-2; 11 nucleotides match TRBD1. Germline CDR1 is SQVTM and CDR2 is ANQGSEA. The CDR3 loop spans 16 amino acids. Losses at the gene ends were 6 bases for V and 4 bases for J; bases not matched to a gene: 13. The CDR3 nucleotides read TGCAGCGTCCAACCTCGCAGGACAGGGGGCGCCTATGGCTACACCTTC. It is translated as CSVQPRRTGGAYGYTF.

In the case of this clonotype: One junction end disagrees with the germline gene, perhaps due to a read error. V usage is TRBV6-2 or TRBV6-3 and J usage is TRBJ2-3; a possible D gene is TRBD1 (5 bases). The CDR3 totals 17 residues. The germline gives CDR1 MNHEY, CDR2 SVGEGT. Written as DNA, the CDR3 is TGTGCCAGCAGTTACTCCTGGCTTTTCGACAGCACAGATAGGCAGTATTTT. It codes for CASSYSWLFDSTDRQYF.